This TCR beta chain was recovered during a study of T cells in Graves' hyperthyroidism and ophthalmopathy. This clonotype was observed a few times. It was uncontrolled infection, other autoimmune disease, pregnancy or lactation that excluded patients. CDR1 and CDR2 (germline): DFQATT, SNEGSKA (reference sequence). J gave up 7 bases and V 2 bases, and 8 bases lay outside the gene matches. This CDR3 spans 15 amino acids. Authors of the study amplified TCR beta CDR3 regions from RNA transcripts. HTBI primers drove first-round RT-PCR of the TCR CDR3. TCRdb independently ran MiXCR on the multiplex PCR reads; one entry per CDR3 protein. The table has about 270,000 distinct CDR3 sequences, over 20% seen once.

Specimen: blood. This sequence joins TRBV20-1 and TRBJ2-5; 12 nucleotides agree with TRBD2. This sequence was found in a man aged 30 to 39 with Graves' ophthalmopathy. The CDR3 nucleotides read TGCAGTGCTAGACTAGCGGGAGGGCTTGGGGGGACCCAGTACTTC. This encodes CSARLAGGLGGTQYF.